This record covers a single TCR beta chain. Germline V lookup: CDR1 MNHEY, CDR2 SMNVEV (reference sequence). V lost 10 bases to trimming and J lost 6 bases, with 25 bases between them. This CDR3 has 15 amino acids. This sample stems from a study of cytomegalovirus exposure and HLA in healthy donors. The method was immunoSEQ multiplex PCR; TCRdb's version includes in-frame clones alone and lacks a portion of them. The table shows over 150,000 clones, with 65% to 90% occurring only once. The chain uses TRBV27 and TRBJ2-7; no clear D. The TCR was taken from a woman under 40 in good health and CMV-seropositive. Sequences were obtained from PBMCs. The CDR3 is CATQAPPSGLREQYF. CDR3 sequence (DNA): TGTGCCACCCAAGCCCCTCCGTCTGGTTTACGCGAGCAGTACTTC.